These 2 T cell receptor beta chains share one sample of origin, sequenced in a study of shared T cell receptors in the human thymus. Here immunoSEQ multiplex PCR was the method, and the copy in TCRdb shows in-frame clones only, minus some. The table lists approximately 760,000 clones, approximately 85% of them singletons. The same sample was also used in a study of human thymus T cells.

The specimen was thymocytes. The receptors stem from a girl less than two years old with a congenital heart defect.

The CDR3 reads CASSSRRGGCADSYEQYF. The DNA for the CDR3 is TGTGCCAGCAGCTCCCGCAGGGGCGGATGTGCGGATTCCTACGAGCAGTACTTC. The chain couples TRBV5-8 to TRBJ2-7; TRBD1 is a possible D gene (6 bases). V was trimmed by 3 bases and J by 1 base, leaving 23 bases between them. This CDR3 is built from 18 residues. Germline lookup yields CDR1 SGHTS and CDR2 YDEGEE.

This rearrangement joins TRBV7-6 to TRBJ2-3; 9 bases are a match to TRBD1. This CDR3 comprises 15 residues. CDR1 SGHVS and CDR2 FNYEAQ come from the germline V gene. Trimming at V came to 5 bases and at J to 6 bases, leaving 9 bases not matched to a gene. This CDR3 is CASSPRTGEMDTQYF. CDR3 bases: TGTGCCAGCAGCCCTCGGACAGGGGAAATGGATACGCAGTATTTT.